What follows describes a single TCR beta chain. Antigen unknown. The data were taken from a study of cytomegalovirus exposure and HLA in healthy donors. The study's findings and limits: For TCR beta chains, V- and J-gene trimming was later linked to a missense DCLRE1C variant. In a later analysis, donors in an Asian-associated ancestry cluster reportedly had fewer N-insertions in productive TCRs than the cohort mean.

It was with 60 Vbeta and 13 Jbeta primers that the PCR ran. Sequencing used immunoSEQ multiplex PCR; TCRdb keeps in-frame clones, though not all of them. The sample comprises roughly 200,000 clones, 8.5% to 10% of which are singletons, and 1% to 1.5% rests with the top ten. Germline CDR1 is SSHAT and CDR2 is FNYEAQ (reference sequence). V dropped 2 bases and J dropped 8 bases, with 9 bases sitting between them. This CDR3 has 13 amino acids. The clonotype was recovered from a woman aged 25-40 years in good health and CMV-seropositive. The sequencing input was PBMCs. The chain employs TRBV7-7 and TRBJ1-4, with unresolved D. Here the CDR3 DNA reads TGTGCCAGCAGCTTAACAGAAACGGAAAAACTGTTTTTT. This gives the protein CASSLTETEKLFF.